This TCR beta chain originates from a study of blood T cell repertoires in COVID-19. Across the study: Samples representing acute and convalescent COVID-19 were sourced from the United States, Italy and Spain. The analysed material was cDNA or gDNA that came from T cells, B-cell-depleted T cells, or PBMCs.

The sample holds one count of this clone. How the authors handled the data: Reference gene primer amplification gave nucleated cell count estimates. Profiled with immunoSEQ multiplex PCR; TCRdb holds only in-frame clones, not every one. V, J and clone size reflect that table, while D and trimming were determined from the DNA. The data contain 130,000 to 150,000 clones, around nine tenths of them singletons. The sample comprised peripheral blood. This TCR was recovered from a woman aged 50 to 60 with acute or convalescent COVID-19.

CDR3 in amino acids: CAISEFRSNQPQHF. The CDR3 nucleotides are TGTGCCATCAGTGAGTTTCGGAGCAATCAGCCCCAGCATTTT. The V gene is TRBV10-3, the J gene TRBJ1-5; D ambiguous. Trimming removed 1 base from V and 1 base from J, with 5 bases in between. The CDR3 extends over 14 amino acids. Germline V lookup: CDR1 ENHRY, CDR2 SYGVKD.